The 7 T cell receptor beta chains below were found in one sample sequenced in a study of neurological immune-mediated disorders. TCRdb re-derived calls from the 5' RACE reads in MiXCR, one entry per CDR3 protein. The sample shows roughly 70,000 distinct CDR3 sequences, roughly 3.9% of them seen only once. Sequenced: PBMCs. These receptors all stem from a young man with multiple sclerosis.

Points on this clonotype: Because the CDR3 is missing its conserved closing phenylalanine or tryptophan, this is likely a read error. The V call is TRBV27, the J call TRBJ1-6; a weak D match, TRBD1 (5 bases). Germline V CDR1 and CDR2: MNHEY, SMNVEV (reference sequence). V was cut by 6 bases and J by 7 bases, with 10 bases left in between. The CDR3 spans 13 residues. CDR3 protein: CASSYGTNSPLHL. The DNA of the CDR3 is TGTGCCAGCAGCTACGGGACGAATTCACCCCTCCACTTA.

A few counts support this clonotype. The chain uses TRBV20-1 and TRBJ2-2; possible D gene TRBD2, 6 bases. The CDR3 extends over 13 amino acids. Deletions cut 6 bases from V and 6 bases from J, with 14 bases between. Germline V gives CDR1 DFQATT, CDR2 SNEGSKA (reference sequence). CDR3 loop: CSARLVGAGELFF. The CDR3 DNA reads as TGCAGTGCAAGACTAGTTGGGGCCGGGGAGCTGTTTTTT.

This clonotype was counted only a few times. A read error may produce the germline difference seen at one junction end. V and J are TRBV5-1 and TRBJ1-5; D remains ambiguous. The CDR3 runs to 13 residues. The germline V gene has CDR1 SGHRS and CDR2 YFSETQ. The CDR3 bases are TGCGCCAGCAGCTTGGAAATGGATCAGCCCCAGAATTTT. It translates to CASSLEMDQPQNF.

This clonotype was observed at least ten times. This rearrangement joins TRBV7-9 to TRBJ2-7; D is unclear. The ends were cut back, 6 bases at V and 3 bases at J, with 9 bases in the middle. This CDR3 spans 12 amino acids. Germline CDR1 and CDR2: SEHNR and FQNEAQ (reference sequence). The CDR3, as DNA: TGTGCCAGCAGTCTTACGGGCTACGAGCAGTACTTC. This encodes CASSLTGYEQYF. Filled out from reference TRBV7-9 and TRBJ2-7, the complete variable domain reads DTGVSQNPRHKITKRGQNVTFRCDPISEHNRLYWYRQTLGQGPEFLTYFQNEAQLEKSRLLSDRFSAERPKGSFSTLEIQRTEQGDSAMYLCASSLTGYEQYFGPGTRLTVT.

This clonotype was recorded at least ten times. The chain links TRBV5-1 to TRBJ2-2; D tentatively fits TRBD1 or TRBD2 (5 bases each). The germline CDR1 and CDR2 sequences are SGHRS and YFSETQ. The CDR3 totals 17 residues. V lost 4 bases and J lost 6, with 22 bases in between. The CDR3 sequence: CASSPYSGTIGSGELFF. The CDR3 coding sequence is TGCGCCAGCAGCCCTTATTCCGGGACCATCGGCTCCGGGGAGCTGTTTTTT.

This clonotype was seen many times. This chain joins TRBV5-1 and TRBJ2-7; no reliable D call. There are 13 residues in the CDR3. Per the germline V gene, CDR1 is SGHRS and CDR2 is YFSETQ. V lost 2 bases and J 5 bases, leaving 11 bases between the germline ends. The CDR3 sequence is CASSLGPGNEQYF. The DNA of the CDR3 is TGCGCCAGCAGCTTAGGGCCGGGTAACGAGCAGTACTTC.

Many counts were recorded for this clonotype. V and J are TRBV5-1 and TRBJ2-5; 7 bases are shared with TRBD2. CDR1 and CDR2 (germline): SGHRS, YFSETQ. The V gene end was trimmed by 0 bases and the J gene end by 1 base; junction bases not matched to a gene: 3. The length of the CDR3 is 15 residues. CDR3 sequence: CASSLVTGGQETQYF. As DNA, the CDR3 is TGCGCCAGCAGCTTGGTGACGGGGGGCCAAGAGACCCAGTACTTC.